Listed here are 10 T cell receptor beta chains from one sample, sequenced in a study of OX40 agonist ivuxolimab in advanced cancers. Libraries were prepared through the immunoSEQ multiplex PCR assay. Entries here come from immuneACCESS through TCRdb and include only in-frame sequences with V and J called. Some clones fail to appear in such tables; in the studies checked, an unresolved V gene covers under half of the shortfall, and the cause of the remainder is unknown. Within this sample are 65,000 to 80,000 clones, with approximately 91% of them counted one time only. The top ten hold more than 0.6% of the sample. The material sequenced was CD4+ or CD8+ T cells sorted from blood, taken in a trial of the OX40 agonist ivuxolimab. The receptor set was obtained from an adult with an advanced solid tumor such as melanoma, head and neck, liver or kidney cancer.

This chain joins TRBV5-5 and TRBJ2-7; the D gene could be TRBD1 or TRBD2 (5 bases each). The V end lost 0 bases, the J end lost 4 bases, and 8 bases lay between the germline ends. This CDR3 has 13 residues. Germline V gene sequence: CDR1 SGHKS, CDR2 YYEKEE (reference sequence). The CDR3 nucleotides read TGTGCCAGCAGCTTGGCCTGGGGGTACGAGCAGTACTTC. Translated, it gives CASSLAWGYEQYF.

This chain connects TRBV7-3 to TRBJ2-7; D may correspond to TRBD1 or TRBD2 (5 bases each). CDR3 size: 13 residues. Germline V CDR1 and CDR2: SGHTA, FQGTGA. V shed 5 bases and J shed 3 bases, with 11 bases lying between them. The CDR3 DNA reads TGTGCCAGCAGCGCTGGGGACGACTACGAGCAGTACTTC. Translation: CASSAGDDYEQYF.

V and J are TRBV5-5 and TRBJ2-1; TRBD2 matches at 8 bases. J was trimmed by 0 bases and V by 7 bases; bases with no gene match: 6. The CDR3 spans 15 residues. Germline lookup yields CDR1 SGHKS and CDR2 YYEKEE (reference sequence). CDR3 loop: CASSPAGDSYNEQFF. The CDR3, as DNA: TGTGCCAGCTCCCCAGCGGGAGACTCCTACAATGAGCAGTTCTTC. The variable domain in full, with the rest retrieved from reference TRBV5-5 and TRBJ2-1, is DAGVTQSPTHLIKTRGQQVTLRCSPISGHKSVSWYQQVLGQGPQFIFQYYEKEERGRGNFPDRFSARQFPNYSSELNVNALLLGDSALYLCASSPAGDSYNEQFFGPGTRLTVL.

To note about this clone: The sample holds other DNA sequences that translate to the same CDR3. The rearrangement uses TRBV11-3 and TRBJ2-3; tentatively, D is TRBD1 (6 bases). The CDR3 is made up of 13 amino acids. V lost 2 bases and J lost 3, with 6 bases in between. Germline assignment: CDR1 SGHNT and CDR2 YENEEA. In nucleotides, the CDR3 is TGTGCCAGCAGCTTACAGGGGACAGATACGCAGTATTTT. Encoded protein: CASSLQGTDTQYF.

The chain has TRBV11-1 and TRBJ2-7; TRBD1 agrees at 7 bases. This CDR3 contains 16 residues. Trimming at V came to 4 bases and at J to 1 base, leaving 10 bases not matched to a gene. Germline V gene lookup returns CDR1 SGHAT and CDR2 FQDESV (reference sequence). The CDR3 region has the DNA TGTGCCAGCAGCTCTACAGGTCGGACAGGTTCCTACGAGCAGTACTTC. Residues: CASSSTGRTGSYEQYF. The full variable domain, its missing parts supplied by reference TRBV11-1 and TRBJ2-7, is EAEVAQSPRYKITEKSQAVAFWCDPISGHATLYWYRQILGQGPELLVQFQDESVVDDSQLPKDRFSAERLKGVDSTLKIQPAELGDSAMYLCASSSTGRTGSYEQYFGPGTRLTVT.

As DNA, the CDR3 is TGTGCCAGCAGTTCATCTCTTACCCAGTACTTC. Protein: CASSSSLTQYF. The rearrangement links TRBV6-5 to TRBJ2-5; the D is unclear. CDR1 and CDR2 from the germline V gene are MNHEY and SVGAGI. V lost 4 bases to trimming and J lost 8 bases, with 8 bases between them. The CDR3 is made up of 11 amino acids.

The V call is TRBV2, the J call TRBJ2-5; D call uncertain. This CDR3 comprises 13 residues. CDR1 is SNHLY, CDR2 FYNNEI, per germline. V was trimmed by 0 bases and J by 5 bases, leaving 7 bases between them. Here the CDR3 DNA reads TGTGCCAGCAGTGAAGCTACACCCGAGACCCAGTACTTC. Protein sequence: CASSEATPETQYF.

The V gene is TRBV21-1, the J gene TRBJ1-5. TRBV21-1 is a recognized pseudogene. The CDR3 totals 15 residues. The CDR3 reads CASSNRPAQNQPQHF. In DNA form, the CDR3 reads TGTGCCAGCAGCAATAGACCGGCCCAAAATCAGCCCCAGCATTTT.

The V and J genes are TRBV4-1 and TRBJ2-1; D may be TRBD1 or TRBD2 (5 bases each). The CDR3 runs 20 residues. V dropped 0 bases and J dropped 7 bases, with 28 bases sitting between them. Germline CDR1 MGHRA, CDR2 YSYEKL. The CDR3 loop reads CASSQDFTGTFSDPGNEQFF. CDR3 nucleotide sequence: TGCGCCAGCAGCCAAGACTTTACCGGGACGTTCTCCGACCCAGGAAATGAGCAGTTCTTC.

V gene TRBV30 combines with J gene TRBJ1-2; D unclear. Trimming stripped 0 bases from V and 8 bases from J, with 7 bases between. Germline CDR1 reads GTSNPN; CDR2 reads SVGIG (reference sequence). This CDR3 spans 11 amino acids. CDR3 sequence (DNA): TGTGCCTGGAGTGTCGGGGTAGGCTACACCTTC. This encodes CAWSVGVGYTF.